This paragraph covers one TCR beta chain sequence. Generated by immunoSEQ multiplex PCR, the TCRdb table keeps only in-frame clones and is missing some. The table shows approximately 240,000 clones, with approximately 91% occurring only once. This CDR3 contains 15 residues. Germline CDR1 and CDR2: KGHSH and LQKENI. The V gene end was trimmed by 5 bases and the J gene end by 3 bases; junction bases not matched to a gene: 9. This specimen comes from a study of blood T cell repertoires in COVID-19. The sequence was obtained from a man aged 30 to 39 with COVID-19, enrolled during active disease. Material for sequencing was peripheral blood. The chain employs TRBV18 and TRBJ1-1, with 7 bases fitting TRBD1. CDR3 loop: CASSTTRDRDTEAFF. The CDR3 coding sequence is TGTGCCAGCTCAACCACCCGGGACAGAGACACTGAAGCTTTCTTT.